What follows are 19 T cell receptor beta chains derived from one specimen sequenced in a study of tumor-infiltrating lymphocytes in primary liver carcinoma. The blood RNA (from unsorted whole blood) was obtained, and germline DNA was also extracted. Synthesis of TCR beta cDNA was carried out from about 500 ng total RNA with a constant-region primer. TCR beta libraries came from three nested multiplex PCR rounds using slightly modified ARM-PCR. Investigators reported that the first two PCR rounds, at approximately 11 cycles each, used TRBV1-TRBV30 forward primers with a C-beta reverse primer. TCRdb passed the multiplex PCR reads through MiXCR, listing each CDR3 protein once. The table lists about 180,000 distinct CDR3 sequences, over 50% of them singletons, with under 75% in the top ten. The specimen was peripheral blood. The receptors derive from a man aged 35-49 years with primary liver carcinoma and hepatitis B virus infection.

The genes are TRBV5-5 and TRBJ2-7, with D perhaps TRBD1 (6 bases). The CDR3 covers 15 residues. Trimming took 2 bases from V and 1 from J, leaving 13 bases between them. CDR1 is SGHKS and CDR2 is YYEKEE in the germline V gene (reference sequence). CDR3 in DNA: TGTGCCAGCAGCTTACAGGGAACAAGTTCCTACGAGCAGTACTTC. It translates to CASSLQGTSSYEQYF.

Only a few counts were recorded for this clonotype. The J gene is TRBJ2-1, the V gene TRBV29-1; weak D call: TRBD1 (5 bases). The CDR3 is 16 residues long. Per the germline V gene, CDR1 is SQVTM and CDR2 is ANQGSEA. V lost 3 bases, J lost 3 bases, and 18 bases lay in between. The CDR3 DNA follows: TGCAGCGTTGAGAGGCGTGGGGCCGGGCACTACAATGAGCAGTTCTTC. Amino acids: CSVERRGAGHYNEQFF.

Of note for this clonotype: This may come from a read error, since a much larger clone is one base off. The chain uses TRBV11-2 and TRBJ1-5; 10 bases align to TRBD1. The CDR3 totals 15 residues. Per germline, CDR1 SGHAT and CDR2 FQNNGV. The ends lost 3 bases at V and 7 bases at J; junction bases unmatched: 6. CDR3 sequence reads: CASSLGDRGGQPQHF. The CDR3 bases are TGTGCCAGCAGCTTGGGGGACAGGGGCGGCCAGCCCCAGCATTTT.

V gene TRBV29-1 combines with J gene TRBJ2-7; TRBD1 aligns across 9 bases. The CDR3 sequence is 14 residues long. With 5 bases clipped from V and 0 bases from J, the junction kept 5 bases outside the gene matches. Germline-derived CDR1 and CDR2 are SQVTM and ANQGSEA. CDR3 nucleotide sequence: TGCAGCGTTTCGTTGACAGGGGGCTCCTACGAGCAGTACTTC. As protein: CSVSLTGGSYEQYF.

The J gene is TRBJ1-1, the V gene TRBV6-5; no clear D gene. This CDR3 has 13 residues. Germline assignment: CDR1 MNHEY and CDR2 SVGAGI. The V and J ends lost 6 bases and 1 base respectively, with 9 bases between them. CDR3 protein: CASRRVGNTEAFF. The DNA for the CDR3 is TGTGCCAGCAGACGAGTGGGGAACACTGAAGCTTTCTTT.

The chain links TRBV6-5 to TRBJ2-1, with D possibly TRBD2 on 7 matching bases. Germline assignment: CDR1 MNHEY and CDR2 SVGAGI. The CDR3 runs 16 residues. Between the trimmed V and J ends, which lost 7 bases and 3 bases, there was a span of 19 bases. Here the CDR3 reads CASKGGAGAFYNEQFF. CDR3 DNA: TGTGCCAGCAAGGGGGGGGCGGGAGCATTCTACAATGAGCAGTTCTTC.

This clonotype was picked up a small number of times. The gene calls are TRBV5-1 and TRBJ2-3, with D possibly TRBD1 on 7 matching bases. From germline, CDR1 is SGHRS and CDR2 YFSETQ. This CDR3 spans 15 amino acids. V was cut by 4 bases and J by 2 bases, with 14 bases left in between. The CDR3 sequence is CASSPGDSLTDTQYF. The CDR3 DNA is TGCGCCAGCAGCCCGGGGGACAGCCTCACAGATACGCAGTATTTT. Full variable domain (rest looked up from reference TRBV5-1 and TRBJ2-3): KAGVTQTPRYLIKTRGQQVTLSCSPISGHRSVSWYQQTPGQGLQFLFEYFSETQRNKGNFPGRFSGRQFSNSRSEMNVSTLELGDSALYLCASSPGDSLTDTQYFGPGTRLTVL.

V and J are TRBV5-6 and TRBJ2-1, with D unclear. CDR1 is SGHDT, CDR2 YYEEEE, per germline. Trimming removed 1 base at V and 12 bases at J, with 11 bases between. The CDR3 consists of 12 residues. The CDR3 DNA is TGTGCCAGCAGCTTGAGTTGGGATGTGCAGTTCTTC. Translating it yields CASSLSWDVQFF. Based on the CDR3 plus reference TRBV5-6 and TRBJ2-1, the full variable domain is DAGVTQSPTHLIKTRGQQVTLRCSPKSGHDTVSWYQQALGQGPQFIFQYYEEEERQRGNFPDRFSGHQFPNYSSELNVNALLLGDSALYLCASSLSWDVQFFGPGTRLTVL.

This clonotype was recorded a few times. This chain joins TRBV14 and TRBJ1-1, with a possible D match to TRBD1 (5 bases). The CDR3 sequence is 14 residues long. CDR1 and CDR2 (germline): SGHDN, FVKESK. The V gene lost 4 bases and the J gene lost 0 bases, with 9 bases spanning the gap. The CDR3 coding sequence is TGTGCCAGCAGCCTCATGGGGCTGAACACTGAAGCTTTCTTT. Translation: CASSLMGLNTEAFF.

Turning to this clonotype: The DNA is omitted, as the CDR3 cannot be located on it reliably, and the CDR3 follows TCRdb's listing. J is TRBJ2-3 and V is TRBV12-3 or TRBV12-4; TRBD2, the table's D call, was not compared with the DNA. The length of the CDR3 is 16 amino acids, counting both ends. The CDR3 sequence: CASSLFASGSADTLYF.

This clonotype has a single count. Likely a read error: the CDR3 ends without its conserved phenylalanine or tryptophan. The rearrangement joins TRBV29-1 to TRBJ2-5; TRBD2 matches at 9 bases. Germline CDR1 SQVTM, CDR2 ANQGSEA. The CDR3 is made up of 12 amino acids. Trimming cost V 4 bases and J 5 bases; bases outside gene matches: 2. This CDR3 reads CSVASGKETQYY. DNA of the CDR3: TGCAGCGTTGCTAGCGGGAAGGAGACCCAGTACTAC.

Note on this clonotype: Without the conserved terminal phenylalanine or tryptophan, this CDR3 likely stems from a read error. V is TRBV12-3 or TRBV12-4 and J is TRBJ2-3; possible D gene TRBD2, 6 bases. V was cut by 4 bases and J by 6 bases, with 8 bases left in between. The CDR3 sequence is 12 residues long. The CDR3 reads CASSWRGDTQYS. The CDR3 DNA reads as TGTGCCAGCAGTTGGAGGGGTGATACGCAGTATTCT.

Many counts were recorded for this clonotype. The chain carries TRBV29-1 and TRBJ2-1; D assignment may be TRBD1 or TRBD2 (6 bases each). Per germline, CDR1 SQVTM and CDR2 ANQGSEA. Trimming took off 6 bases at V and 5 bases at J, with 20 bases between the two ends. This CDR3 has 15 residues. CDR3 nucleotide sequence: TGCAGCGTGGCCCGAGGGGGGCTCCGGAACAATGAGCAGTTCTTC. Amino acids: CSVARGGLRNNEQFF.

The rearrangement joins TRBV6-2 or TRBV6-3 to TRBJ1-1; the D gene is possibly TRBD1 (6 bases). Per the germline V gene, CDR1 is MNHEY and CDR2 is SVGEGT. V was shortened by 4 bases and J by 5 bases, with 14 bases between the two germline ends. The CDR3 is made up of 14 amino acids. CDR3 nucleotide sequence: TGTGCCAGCAGTTCTCAACAGGGTTTGACTGAAGCTTTCTTT. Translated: CASSSQQGLTEAFF.

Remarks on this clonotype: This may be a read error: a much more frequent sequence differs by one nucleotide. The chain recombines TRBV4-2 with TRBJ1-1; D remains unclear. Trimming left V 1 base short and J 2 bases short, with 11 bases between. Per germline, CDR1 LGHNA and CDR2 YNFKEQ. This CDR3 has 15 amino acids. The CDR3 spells CASSQGGAINTEAFF. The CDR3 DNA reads TGTGCCAGCAGCCAAGGCGGAGCAATTAACACTGAAGCTTTCTTT.

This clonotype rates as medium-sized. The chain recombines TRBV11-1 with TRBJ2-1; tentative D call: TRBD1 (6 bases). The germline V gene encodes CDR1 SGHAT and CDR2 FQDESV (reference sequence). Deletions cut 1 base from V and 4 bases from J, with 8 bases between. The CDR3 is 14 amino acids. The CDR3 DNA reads TGTGCCAGCAGCTTAGGGACAGATTACAATGAGCAGTTCTTC. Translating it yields CASSLGTDYNEQFF.

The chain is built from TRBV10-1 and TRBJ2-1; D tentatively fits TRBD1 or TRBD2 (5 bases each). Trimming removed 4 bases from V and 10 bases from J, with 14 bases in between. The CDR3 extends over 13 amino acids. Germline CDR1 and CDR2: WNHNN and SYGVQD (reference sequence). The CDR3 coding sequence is TGCGCCAGCAGTGGGGACCCGAGTAAGGAGCAGTTCTTC. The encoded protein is CASSGDPSKEQFF.

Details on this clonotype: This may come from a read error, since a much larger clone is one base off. Here the CDR3 DNA reads TGCAGCGCCGAGACTAGCGGAGAGTCCCAGTACTTC. Amino acids: CSAETSGESQYF. The chain recombines TRBV29-1 with TRBJ2-5, with 9 bases identical to TRBD2. The V gene's germline CDR1 is SQVTM and CDR2 ANQGSEA. The CDR3 totals 12 residues.

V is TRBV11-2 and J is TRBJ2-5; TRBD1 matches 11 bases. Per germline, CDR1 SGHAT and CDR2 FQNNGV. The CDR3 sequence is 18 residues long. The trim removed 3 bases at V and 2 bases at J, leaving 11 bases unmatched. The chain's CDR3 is CASSFPRTGGGAQETQYF. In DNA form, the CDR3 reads TGTGCCAGCAGCTTTCCCAGGACAGGGGGCGGAGCTCAAGAGACCCAGTACTTC.